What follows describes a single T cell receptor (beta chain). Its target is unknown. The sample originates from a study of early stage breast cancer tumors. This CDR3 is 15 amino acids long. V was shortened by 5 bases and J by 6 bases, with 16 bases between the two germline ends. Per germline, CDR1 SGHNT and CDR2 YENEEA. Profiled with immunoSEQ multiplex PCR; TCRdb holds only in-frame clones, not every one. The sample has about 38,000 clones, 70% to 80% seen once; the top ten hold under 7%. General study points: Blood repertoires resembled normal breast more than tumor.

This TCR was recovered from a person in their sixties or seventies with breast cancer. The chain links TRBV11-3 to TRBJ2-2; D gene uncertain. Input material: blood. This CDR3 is CASSPGNSRAGELFF. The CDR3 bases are TGTGCCAGCAGCCCTGGGAATAGCCGGGCCGGGGAGCTGTTTTTT.